This T cell receptor beta chain came from a study of shared clonotypes between healthy human individuals. Germline V gene lookup returns CDR1 SQVTM and CDR2 ANQGSEA. The CDR3 runs to 15 residues. V gave up 1 base and J gave up 10 bases, with 20 bases separating them. CD8 cells regarded as naive lacked CD45RO, were positively chosen for CCR7, and omitted terminally differentiated effector memory CD45RA+ cells. TCRdb's copy holds only in-frame clones and misses some; the assay was immunoSEQ multiplex PCR. This repertoire shows about 2.2 million clones, approximately 94% found once; its top ten account for more than 1.5%.

The sequence derives from a man between 18 and 35 years old in good health. Some clones in this sample may be carry-over from other donors' samples. The V call is TRBV29-1, the J call TRBJ2-1; perhaps TRBD2 as D (6 bases). Material: naive CD8+ T cells from PBMCs. CDR3 DNA sequence: TGCAGCGTTGAAGCTGGCGGGAAGCGGATAAAGGAGCAGTTCTTC. Translating it yields CSVEAGGKRIKEQFF.